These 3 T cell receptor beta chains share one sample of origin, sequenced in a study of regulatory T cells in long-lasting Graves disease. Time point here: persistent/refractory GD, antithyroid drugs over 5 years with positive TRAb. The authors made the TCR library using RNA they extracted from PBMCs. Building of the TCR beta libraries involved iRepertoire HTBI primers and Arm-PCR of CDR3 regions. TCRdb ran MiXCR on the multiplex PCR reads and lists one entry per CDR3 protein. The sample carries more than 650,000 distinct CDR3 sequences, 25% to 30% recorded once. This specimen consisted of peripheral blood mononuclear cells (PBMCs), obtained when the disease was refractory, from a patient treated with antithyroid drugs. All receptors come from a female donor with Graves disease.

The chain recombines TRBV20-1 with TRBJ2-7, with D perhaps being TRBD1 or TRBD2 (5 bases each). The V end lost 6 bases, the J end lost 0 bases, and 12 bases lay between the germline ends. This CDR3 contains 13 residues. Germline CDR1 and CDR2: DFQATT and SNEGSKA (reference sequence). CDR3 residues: CSAQGVSSYEQYF. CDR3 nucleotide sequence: TGCAGTGCCCAGGGAGTTAGCTCCTACGAGCAGTACTTC.

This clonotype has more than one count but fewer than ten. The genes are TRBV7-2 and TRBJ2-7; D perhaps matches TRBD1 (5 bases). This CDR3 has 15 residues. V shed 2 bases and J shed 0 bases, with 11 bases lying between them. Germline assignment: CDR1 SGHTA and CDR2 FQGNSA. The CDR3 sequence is CASSLRGRLSYEQYF. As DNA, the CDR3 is TGTGCCAGCAGCTTAAGGGGCCGCCTCTCCTACGAGCAGTACTTC.

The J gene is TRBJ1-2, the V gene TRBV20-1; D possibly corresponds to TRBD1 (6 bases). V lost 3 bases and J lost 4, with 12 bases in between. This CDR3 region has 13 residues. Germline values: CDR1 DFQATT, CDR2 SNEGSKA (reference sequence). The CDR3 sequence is CSARVGGAYGYTF. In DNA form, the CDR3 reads TGCAGTGCTAGGGTCGGGGGGGCCTATGGCTACACCTTC.